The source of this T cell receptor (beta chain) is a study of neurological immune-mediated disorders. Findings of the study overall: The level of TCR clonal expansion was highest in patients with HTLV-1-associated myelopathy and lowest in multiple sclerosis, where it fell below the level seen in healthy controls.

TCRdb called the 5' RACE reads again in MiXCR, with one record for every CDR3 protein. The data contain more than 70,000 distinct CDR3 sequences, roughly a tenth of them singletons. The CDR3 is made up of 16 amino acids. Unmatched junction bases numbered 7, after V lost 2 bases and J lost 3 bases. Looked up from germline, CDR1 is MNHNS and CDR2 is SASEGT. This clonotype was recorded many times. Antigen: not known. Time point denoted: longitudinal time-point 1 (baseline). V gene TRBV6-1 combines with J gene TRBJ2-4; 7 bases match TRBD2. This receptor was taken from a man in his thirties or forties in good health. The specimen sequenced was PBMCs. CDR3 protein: CASSELPSGIKNIQYF. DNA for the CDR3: TGTGCCAGCAGTGAACTTCCCAGCGGGATCAAAAACATTCAGTACTTC.